This TCR beta chain is from a study of cytomegalovirus exposure and HLA in healthy donors. As regards this clone: Its antigen is as yet unknown.

The CDR3 is 13 amino acids. The ends were cut back, 5 bases at V and 12 bases at J, with 16 bases in the middle. The germline V gene has CDR1 MNHEY and CDR2 SVGAGI. Primers: 60 Vbeta forward and 13 Jbeta reverse. The repertoire was sequenced with immunoSEQ multiplex PCR; TCRdb's copy has only in-frame clones and lacks some. The sample contains 68,000 or so clones, 81% of which appear only once. The donors were healthy bone marrow donors. Whole-study findings and limits: About 90% or about 30% of the time was how often most TCR beta V segments were productive, according to an earlier analysis. Using a false discovery rate of 0.05, a later analysis showed that about 16,000 TCR beta sequences were associated with HLA alleles. It was confirmed in vitro that three of the CMV-associated chains were specific for CMV antigens.

The V and J genes are TRBV6-5 and TRBJ1-4, with a tentative D call TRBD1 (5 bases). The sample taken for sequencing was PBMCs. This clonotype was sampled from a human donor in good health. CDR3 protein: CASSEIETGELFF. The CDR3 nucleotides read TGTGCCAGCAGTGAAATTGAGACGGGGGAACTGTTTTTT.